Following are 10 T cell receptor beta chains from one sample sequenced in a study of blood T cell repertoires in COVID-19. The protocol was immunoSEQ multiplex PCR, while the TCRdb copy is restricted to in-frame clones and leaves out a portion. Among some 180,000 clones listed, around 82% were seen once. Material for sequencing was peripheral blood. The receptors originated from a man aged 65 to 85 with active or convalescent COVID-19.

This sequence joins TRBV6-5 and TRBJ1-1, with 8 bases matching TRBD1. The germline V gene encodes CDR1 MNHEY and CDR2 SVGAGI. V gave up 0 bases and J gave up 7 bases; unmatched junction bases: 7. The CDR3 is 15 amino acids. CDR3 sequence reads: CASSYSTSGGFEAFF. The CDR3, as DNA: TGTGCCAGCAGTTACTCGACCTCAGGGGGCTTTGAAGCTTTCTTT.

The gene calls are TRBV7-2 and TRBJ1-6; weak D call: TRBD1 (5 bases). The length of the CDR3 is 14 residues. V was shortened by 1 base and J by 9 bases, with 10 bases between the two germline ends. Germline V gene data show CDR1 as SGHTA and CDR2 as FQGNSA. The CDR3 loop reads CASSLGQGSSPLHF. CDR3 coding DNA: TGTGCCAGCAGCTTAGGGCAGGGTTCTTCACCCCTCCACTTT.

CDR3 residues: CSARGGTSQFF. The CDR3 DNA reads TGCAGTGCTAGAGGCGGGACTAGTCAGTTCTTC. The V call is TRBV20-1, the J call TRBJ2-1, with TRBD2 matching 8 bases. This CDR3 comprises 11 residues. Trimming took 1 base from V and 13 from J; bases not matched to a gene: 3. The germline V gene encodes CDR1 DFQATT and CDR2 SNEGSKA (reference sequence).

The chain is built from TRBV24-1 and TRBJ1-4, with 9 bases matching TRBD1. V trimming: 9 bases; J trimming: 6 bases; junction bases outside the gene matches: 10. Per germline, CDR1 KGHDR and CDR2 SFDVKD. The CDR3 totals 15 residues. CDR3 nucleotides: TGTGCCACCTCTCAATCCGGGACAGGGTATGAAAAACTGTTTTTT. It is translated as CATSQSGTGYEKLFF.

This clone was seen more than once but under ten times. V and J are TRBV7-3 and TRBJ2-1; the match to TRBD1 covers 9 bases. Trimming cost V 5 bases and J 8 bases; bases outside gene matches: 7. The CDR3 covers 14 residues. Germline CDR1 and CDR2: SGHTA and FQGTGA. Written as DNA, the CDR3 is TGTGCCAGCAGCCAACAGGGGGCAGTAGATGAGCAGTTCTTC. Protein sequence: CASSQQGAVDEQFF.

This clone was found once. The chain carries TRBV24-1 and TRBJ1-1, with 11 bases that match TRBD1. Germline V gene lookup returns CDR1 KGHDR and CDR2 SFDVKD. The CDR3 loop spans 15 amino acids. The ends lost 2 bases at V and 3 bases at J; junction bases unmatched: 1. The CDR3, as DNA: TGTGCCACCAGTGATTCGGGACAGGGGGACACTGAAGCTTTCTTT. This codes for CATSDSGQGDTEAFF.

The V and J genes are TRBV28 and TRBJ2-7, with TRBD1 identical over 8 bases. Germline CDR1 MDHEN, CDR2 SYDVKM. The V segment lost 6 bases and the J segment 0 bases; nucleotides outside the gene matches: 7. The CDR3 loop spans 15 amino acids. The CDR3 loop is CASSLRDRHSYEQYF. CDR3 bases: TGTGCCAGCAGCCTCCGGGACAGGCACTCCTACGAGCAGTACTTC.

This chain joins TRBV19 and TRBJ1-6; unclear D gene. The CDR3 runs to 14 residues. Deletions cut 5 bases from V and 5 bases from J, with 10 bases between. The V gene's germline CDR1 is LNHDA and CDR2 SQIVND (reference sequence). CDR3 in amino acids: CASSATPNNSPLHF. CDR3 nucleotides: TGTGCCAGTAGTGCGACTCCAAATAATTCACCCCTCCACTTT.

The chain couples TRBV15 to TRBJ2-7, with D perhaps matching TRBD2 (5 bases). The V gene's germline CDR1 is LNHNV and CDR2 YYDKDF (reference sequence). The ends were cut back, 2 bases at V and 1 base at J, with 12 bases in the middle. This CDR3 comprises 15 residues. The CDR3 reads CATSRNPGSSYEQYF. For the CDR3, the DNA is TGTGCCACCAGCAGAAATCCGGGATCTTCCTACGAGCAGTACTTC.

The chain recombines TRBV14 with TRBJ1-4; maybe TRBD1 (5 bases). This CDR3 comprises 17 residues. Germline CDR1 and CDR2: SGHDN and FVKESK. V shed 2 bases and J shed 0 bases, with 13 bases lying between them. The CDR3 reads CASSQFKGSATNEKLFF. In DNA, the CDR3 is TGTGCCAGCAGCCAATTTAAGGGGTCTGCAACTAATGAAAAACTGTTTTTT. The entire variable domain, with the rest obtained from reference TRBV14 and TRBJ1-4, is as follows: EAGVTQFPSHSVIEKGQTVTLRCDPISGHDNLYWYRRVMGKEIKFLLHFVKESKQDESGMPNNRFLAERTGGTYSTLKVQPAELEDSGVYFCASSQFKGSATNEKLFFGSGTQLSVL.